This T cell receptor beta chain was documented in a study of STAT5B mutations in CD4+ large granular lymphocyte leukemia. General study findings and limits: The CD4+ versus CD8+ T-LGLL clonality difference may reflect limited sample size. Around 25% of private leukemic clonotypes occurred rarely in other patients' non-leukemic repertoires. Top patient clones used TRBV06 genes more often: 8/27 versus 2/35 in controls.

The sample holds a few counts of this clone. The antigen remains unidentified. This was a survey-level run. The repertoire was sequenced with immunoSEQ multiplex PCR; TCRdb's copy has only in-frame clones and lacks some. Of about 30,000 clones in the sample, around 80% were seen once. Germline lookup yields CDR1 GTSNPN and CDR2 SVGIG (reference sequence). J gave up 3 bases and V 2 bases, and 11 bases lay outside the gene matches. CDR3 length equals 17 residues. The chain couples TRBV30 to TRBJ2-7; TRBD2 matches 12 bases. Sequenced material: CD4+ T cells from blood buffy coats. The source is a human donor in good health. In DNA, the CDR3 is TGTGCCTGGAGTCCTCAAAGGACTAGCGGGATTCTCTACGAGCAGTACTTC. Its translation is CAWSPQRTSGILYEQYF.